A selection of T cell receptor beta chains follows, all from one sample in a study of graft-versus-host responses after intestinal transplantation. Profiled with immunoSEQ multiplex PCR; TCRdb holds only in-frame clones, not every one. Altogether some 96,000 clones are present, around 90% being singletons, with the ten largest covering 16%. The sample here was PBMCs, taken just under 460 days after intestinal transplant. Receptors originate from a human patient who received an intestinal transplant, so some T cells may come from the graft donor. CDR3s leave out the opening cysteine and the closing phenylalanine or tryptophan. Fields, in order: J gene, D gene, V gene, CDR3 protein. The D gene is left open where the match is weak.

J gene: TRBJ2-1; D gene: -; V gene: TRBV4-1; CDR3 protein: ASSLGTPALAEQF
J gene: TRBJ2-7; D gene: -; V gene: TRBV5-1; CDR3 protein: ASRQASGSPTYEQY
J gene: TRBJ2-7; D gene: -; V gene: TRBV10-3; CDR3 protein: AIAGSSYEQY
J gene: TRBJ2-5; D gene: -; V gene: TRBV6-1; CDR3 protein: ASSDPGGAEETQY
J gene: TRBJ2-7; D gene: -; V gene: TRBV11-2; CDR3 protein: ASSPGTQNEQY
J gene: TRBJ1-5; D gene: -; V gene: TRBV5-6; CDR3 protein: ASSLGQLNQPQH
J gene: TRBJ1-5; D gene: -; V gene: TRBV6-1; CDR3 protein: ASSERAGNFKGNQPQH
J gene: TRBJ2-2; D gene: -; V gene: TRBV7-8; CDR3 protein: ASSLAVRAVTNTGELF
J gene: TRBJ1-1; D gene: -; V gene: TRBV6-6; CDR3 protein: ASSYGGDRDTEAF
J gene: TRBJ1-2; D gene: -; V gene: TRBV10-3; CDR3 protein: AISEVPGRKGYGYT
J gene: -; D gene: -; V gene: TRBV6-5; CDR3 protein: ASSYSNGDLRNEQY
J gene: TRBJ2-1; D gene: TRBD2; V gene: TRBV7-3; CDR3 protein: ASSLKLAGGNEQF
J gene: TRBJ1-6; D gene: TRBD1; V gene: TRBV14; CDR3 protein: ARIQGRGSPLH
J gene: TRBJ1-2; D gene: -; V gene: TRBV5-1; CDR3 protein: ASSLHVGRVGRWYGYT
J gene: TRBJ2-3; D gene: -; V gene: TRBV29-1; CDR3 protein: SVEAQSTDTQY
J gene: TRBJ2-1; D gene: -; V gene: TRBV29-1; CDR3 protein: SVPAGTAYNEQF
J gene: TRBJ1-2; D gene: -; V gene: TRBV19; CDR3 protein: ASSIGSRADYGYT
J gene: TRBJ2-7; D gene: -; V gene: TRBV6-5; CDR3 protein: ASSSTDSWEQY